What follows is one TCR beta chain and its context. Its antigen is unknown. This specimen includes other DNA sequences encoding the same CDR3. Separate from the roughly 730-subject first cohort, the 120-subject validation cohort was the one that the donors belonged to. This entry comes from a study of cytomegalovirus exposure and HLA in healthy donors. Whole-study context: The platform used for the 120 or so validation repertoires matched that of the approximately 640 first-cohort repertoires, a later analysis reported. Study results and limitations: The finding came from a later analysis; first-cohort TCR clusters tended to co-occur in the 130 or so validation repertoires. It was reported that the classifier diagnosed cytomegalovirus status with high specificity and sensitivity in both the original and validation cohorts.

Profiling relied on immunoSEQ multiplex PCR, and the TCRdb table lists in-frame clones only, not all of them. This table holds some 140,000 clones, approximately 85% found once. This CDR3 has 15 amino acids. Per germline, CDR1 SGHRS and CDR2 YFSETQ. V trimming: 2 bases; J trimming: 0 bases; junction bases outside the gene matches: 0. Material for sequencing was PBMCs. The origin of this receptor is a woman aged 30 to 39 in good health and CMV-seronegative. The genes are TRBV5-1 and TRBJ2-2; 8 bases fit TRBD1. DNA of the CDR3: TGCGCCAGCAGCTTACAGGGGGCGAACACCGGGGAGCTGTTTTTT. This gives the protein CASSLQGANTGELFF.